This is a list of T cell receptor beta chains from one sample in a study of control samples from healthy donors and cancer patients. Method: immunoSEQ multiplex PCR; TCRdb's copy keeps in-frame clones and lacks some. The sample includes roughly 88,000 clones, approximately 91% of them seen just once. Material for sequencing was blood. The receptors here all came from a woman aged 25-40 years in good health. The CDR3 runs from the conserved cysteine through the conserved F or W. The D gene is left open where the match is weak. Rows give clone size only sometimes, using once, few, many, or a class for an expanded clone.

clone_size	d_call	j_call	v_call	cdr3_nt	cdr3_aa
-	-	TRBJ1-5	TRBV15	TGTGCCACCAGCAGAGCCTTGGGTCCTCAGCCCCAGCATTTT	CATSRALGPQPQHF
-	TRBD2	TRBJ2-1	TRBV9	TGTGCCAGCAGCGTAGAAGCGGGAGGCTACAATGAGCAGTTCTTC	CASSVEAGGYNEQFF
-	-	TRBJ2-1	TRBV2	TGTGCCAGCACTCTTGCGTCGGAGCAGTTCTTC	CASTLASEQFF
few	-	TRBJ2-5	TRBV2	TGTGCCAGCAGGGACGATCTCGGGGAGGAGACCCAGTACTTC	CASRDDLGEETQYF
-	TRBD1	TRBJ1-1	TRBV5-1	TGCGCCAGCAGCTTGGGGGGGACAGGGACTGAAGCTTTCTTT	CASSLGGTGTEAFF
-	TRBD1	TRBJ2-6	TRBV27	TGTGCCAGCAGTCCCCAGGGGGCTAAACAGAGCTCTGGGGCCAACGTCCTGACTTTC	CASSPQGAKQSSGANVLTF
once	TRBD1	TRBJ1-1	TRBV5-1	TGCGCCAGCAGCTTATCAGGGGGGAACACTGAAGCTTTCTTT	CASSLSGGNTEAFF
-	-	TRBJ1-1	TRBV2	TGTGCCAGCACCGTCCTCGAGGACAGTGAAGCTTTCTTT	CASTVLEDSEAFF
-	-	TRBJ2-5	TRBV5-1	TGCGCCAGCAGCCGACAACTCCAAGAGACCCAGTACTTC	CASSRQLQETQYF
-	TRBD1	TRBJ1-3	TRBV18	TGTGCCAGCTCACCCGACAGGGGAATTGGAAACACCATATATTTT	CASSPDRGIGNTIYF
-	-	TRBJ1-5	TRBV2	TGTGCCAGCAGAGACGGGACGGCGAATCAGCCCCAGCATTTT	CASRDGTANQPQHF
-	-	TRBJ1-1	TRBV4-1	TGCGCCAGCAGCTCCTGGACCTCGAACACTGAAGCTTTCTTT	CASSSWTSNTEAFF
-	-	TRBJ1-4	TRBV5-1	TGCGCCAGCTCCCGCCGGTGGATGGCTAATGAAAAACTGTTTTTT	CASSRRWMANEKLFF
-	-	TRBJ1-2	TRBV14	TGTGCCAGCAGCTTAGCGGGGGGCGGCTACACCTTC	CASSLAGGGYTF
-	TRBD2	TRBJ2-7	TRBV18	TGTGCCAGCTGCCCAGGGGCTAGCGGGATCGAGCAGTACTTC	CASCPGASGIEQYF
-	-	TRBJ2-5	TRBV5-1	TGCGCCAGCGCAAACCAGGGAGGGGGGGGAGAGACCCAGTACTTC	CASANQGGGGETQYF
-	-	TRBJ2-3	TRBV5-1	TGCGCCAGCAGCATCGGGACTGACACCGGGACAGATACGCAGTATTTT	CASSIGTDTGTDTQYF
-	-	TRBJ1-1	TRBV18	TGTGCCAGCTCCGAGGGGGAGAACACTGAAGCTTTCTTT	CASSEGENTEAFF
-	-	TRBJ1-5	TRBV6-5	TGTGCCAGCAGCCGAGGGTTTCGAAGCAATCAGCCCCAGCATTTT	CASSRGFRSNQPQHF
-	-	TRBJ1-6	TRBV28	TGTGCCAGCAGCCAGGGACTGTCTTCACCCCTCCACTTT	CASSQGLSSPLHF
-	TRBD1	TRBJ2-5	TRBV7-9	TGTGCCAGCAGTCCTGAATCAGGGGGTCGCTCGGGGACCCAGTACTTC	CASSPESGGRSGTQYF
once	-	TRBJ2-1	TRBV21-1	TGTGCCAGCAGCAATACACAGGGAGGGACTAGCGGGAGGACCCCCTACAATGAGCAGTTCTTC	CASSNTQGGTSGRTPYNEQFF
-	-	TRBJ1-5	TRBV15	TGTGCCACCAGCGCGCGACAGGACAATCAGCCCCAGCATTTT	CATSARQDNQPQHF
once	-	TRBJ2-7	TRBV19	TGTGCCAGTAGTATACTACCAAGAGGCCAGCAGGAGCAGTACTTC	CASSILPRGQQEQYF
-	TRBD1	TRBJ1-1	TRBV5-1	TGCGCCAGCAGCTTGGAGGGGGCGAAATTGAACACTGAAGCTTTCTTT	CASSLEGAKLNTEAFF
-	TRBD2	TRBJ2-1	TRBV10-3	TGTGCCATCAGTGGGGCTAGCGGCCTGACCTACAATGAGCAGTTCTTC	CAISGASGLTYNEQFF
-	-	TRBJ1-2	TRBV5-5	TGTGCCAGCAGGATACAGGGATCCTATGGCTACACCTTC	CASRIQGSYGYTF
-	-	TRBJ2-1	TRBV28	TGTGCCAGCGGACTCCTCTCCTACAATGAGCAGTTCTTC	CASGLLSYNEQFF
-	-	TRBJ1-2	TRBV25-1	TGTGCCAGCAGTGAAAGGACAGACTCCCTCCGGGGCTACACCTTC	CASSERTDSLRGYTF
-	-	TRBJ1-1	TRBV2	TGTGCCAGCACCGGGACACAAGGGAACACTGAAGCTTTCTTT	CASTGTQGNTEAFF
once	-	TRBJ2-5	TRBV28	TGTGCCAGCAGTTTGGGCCAAGAGACCCAGTACTTC	CASSLGQETQYF
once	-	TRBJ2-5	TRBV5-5	TGTGCCAGCAGCTTTGCCAGGACCCAAGGGACCCAGTACTTC	CASSFARTQGTQYF
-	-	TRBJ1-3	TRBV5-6	TGTGCCACCAGCTGGTGGGGCTCTGGAAACACCATATATTTT	CATSWWGSGNTIYF
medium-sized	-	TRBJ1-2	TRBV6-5	TGTGCCAGCGGATTACAGGGCTATGGCTACACCTTC	CASGLQGYGYTF
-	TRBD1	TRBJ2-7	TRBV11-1	TGTGCCAGCACGCCGGGACAGGGGGTCAACGAGCAGTACTTC	CASTPGQGVNEQYF
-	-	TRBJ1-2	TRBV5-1	TGCGCCAGCAGCTCCCAGGGGTACTATGGCTACACCTTC	CASSSQGYYGYTF